This TCR beta chain appears in the sequencing data of a study of Graves' ophthalmopathy and Graves' hyperthyroidism (dated by TCRdb to the late 2010s). Describing the broader study: Peripheral blood was collected at initial diagnosis, prior to any treatment. To tell Graves' ophthalmopathy apart from Graves' hyperthyroidism, and to predict which patients would progress to ophthalmopathy, the study relied on TCR beta repertoire signatures. In total, 135 blood samples were TCR-sequenced: around 42 ophthalmopathy, under 85 hyperthyroidism and some 17 hyperthyroidism-to-ophthalmopathy patients. To explore V-J signatures that distinguish ophthalmopathy from hyperthyroidism, a discovery set of around 100 patients was enrolled, made up of 40 to 45 with ophthalmopathy and some 60 with stable hyperthyroidism. An independent validation cohort was composed of fewer than 20 hyperthyroidism patients and more than 15 patients who later progressed from hyperthyroidism to ophthalmopathy. In roughly 6 hyperthyroidism patients, the T-cell repertoire of thyroid tissue was compared with the T-cell repertoire of blood. Following sampling, methimazole starting at 30 mg daily was administered to hyperthyroidism patients, and high-dose intravenous methylprednisolone was administered to ophthalmopathy patients. Overall study results and their limits: No statistical method was used to set the sample size in advance, and the investigators knew which group each participant was assigned to. Most expanded thyroid clonotypes with a frequency above 0.001 also appeared in blood, which suggests that blood repertoires may reflect the immune response in the thyroid. In validation, the model predicted ophthalmopathy progression with more than 55% sensitivity and less than 80% specificity; some 13 predicted patients were CT-confirmed with GO in a median of around 6 months. In cross-validation, the 13-signature model distinguished ophthalmopathy from stable hyperthyroidism with around 86% sensitivity and around 81% specificity, while in the test set the corresponding values were roughly 80% and 75%.

This clonotype was detected only a few times. Its cognate antigen has yet to be identified. One base away there is no much larger clone; base qualities are not given. TCR beta CDR3 regions were amplified from RNA transcripts for repertoire sequencing. A first-round RT-PCR used HTBI primers with the Qiagen OneStep RT-PCR kit, followed by a second-round multiplex PCR, size selection and purification. Libraries were sequenced on an Illumina HiSeq2000 using paired-end 100 bp reads. The authors' pipeline ran thus. SOAPnuke was used to process the reads, throwing out any read that had adapters, had uncalled bases, had a mean Phred below 15, or lacked an exact constant-primer or identifier match. High-quality paired reads were merged with COPE v1.2.5. Each unique nucleotide sequence was treated as a clonotype, and MiTCR v1.1 was used to align the clonotypes to the IMGT TRB V, D and J references. Analysis was restricted to V-J combinations with a frequency above 0.0001, which covered roughly 99% of repertoires. For each V-J combination, a TCR clonal expansion and chaos score was defined as F50 clonal expansion divided by the chaos observed in the TCRdist matrix. Welch's t-statistics and random forest were used to reduce the features to about 12 V-J combinations, which were then used as input to a naive Bayes classifier. The similarity between thyroid and blood repertoires was quantified using the Morisita-Horn index. The public reads were reprocessed in TCRdb via fastp at Q25 and MiXCR, keeping in-frame beta chains. Every distinct CDR3 protein forms one entry, paired with its most common genes and DNA. The V and J calls were not made by the authors but by TCRdb's processing. The sample contains approximately 640,000 distinct CDR3 sequences, about 41% of them found a single time. 3% to 3.5% of the sample rests with the top ten.

The ophthalmopathy patients had moderately to severely active disease, with a Clinical Activity Score of 3 or higher, a NOSPECS grade of 4 or higher, and a disease duration of less than 3 months. Anyone with other autoimmune diseases, uncontrolled infections, pregnancy or lactation was excluded from the study. Diagnosis was based on clinical symptoms, serum thyroxine, TRAb, thyroid ultrasound and orbital computed tomography. Ficoll-Paque density gradient centrifugation was used to isolate PBMCs from 10 ml of fresh peripheral blood. Total RNA was extracted with Trizol reagent and quality-checked on an Agilent 2100 Bioanalyzer. Sample: peripheral blood. This TCR came from an adult man with Graves' ophthalmopathy.

The nucleotide sequence reads TGTGCCAGCAGCCGCCACGACAGACCGAACACTGAAGCTTTCTTT. This sequence encodes CASSRHDRPNTEAFF. The chain is made from TRBV3-1 and TRBJ1-1, and perhaps TRBD1 as D gene, on 5 matching bases. Based on the germline V gene (reference sequence), the CDR1 and CDR2 sequences are LGHDT and YNNKEL. V lost 4 bases and J lost 1 base; the stretch between them is 13 bases long. CDR3 length: 15 amino acids, cysteine to phenylalanine. Only the CDR3 part of the read is kept: 45 bases, read in frame from the first base.